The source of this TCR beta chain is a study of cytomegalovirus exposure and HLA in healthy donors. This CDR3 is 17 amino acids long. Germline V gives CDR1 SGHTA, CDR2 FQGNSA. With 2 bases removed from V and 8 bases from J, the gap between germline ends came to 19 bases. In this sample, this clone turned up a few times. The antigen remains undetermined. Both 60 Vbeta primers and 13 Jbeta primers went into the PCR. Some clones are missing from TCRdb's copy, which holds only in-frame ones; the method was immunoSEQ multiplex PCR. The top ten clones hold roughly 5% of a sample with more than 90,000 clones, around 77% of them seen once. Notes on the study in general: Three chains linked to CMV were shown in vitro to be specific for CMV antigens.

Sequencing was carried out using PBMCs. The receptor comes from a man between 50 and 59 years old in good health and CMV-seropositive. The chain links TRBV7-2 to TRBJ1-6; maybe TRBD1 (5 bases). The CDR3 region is CASSLTPKSWGDSPLHF. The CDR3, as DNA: TGTGCCAGCAGCTTAACCCCGAAATCTTGGGGGGATTCACCCCTCCACTTT.